Reported below is one T cell receptor (beta chain). This sample includes further DNA sequences coding for the same CDR3. Negatively enriched CD4+ T cells were divided by CD45RA into naive and memory. These data are taken from a study of shared clonotypes between healthy human individuals. Only in-frame clones appear in the TCRdb table, and some are missing; sequencing was by immunoSEQ multiplex PCR. The sample includes around 2.3 million clones, under 97% of them seen just once. The sequenced sample consisted of naive CD4+ T cells sorted from blood. Subset given: CD45RA+ positively selected. The sequence was obtained from a man aged 18 to 30 in good health.

DNA of the CDR3: TGCGCCAGCAGCTTGGATAGGGGGAATGAAAAACTGTTTTTT. This sequence encodes CASSLDRGNEKLFF. The gene calls are TRBV5-1 and TRBJ1-4; possibly TRBD1 for D (6 bases). Deletions cut 0 bases from V and 5 bases from J, with 8 bases between. The germline V gene encodes CDR1 SGHRS and CDR2 YFSETQ. The CDR3 extends over 14 amino acids.